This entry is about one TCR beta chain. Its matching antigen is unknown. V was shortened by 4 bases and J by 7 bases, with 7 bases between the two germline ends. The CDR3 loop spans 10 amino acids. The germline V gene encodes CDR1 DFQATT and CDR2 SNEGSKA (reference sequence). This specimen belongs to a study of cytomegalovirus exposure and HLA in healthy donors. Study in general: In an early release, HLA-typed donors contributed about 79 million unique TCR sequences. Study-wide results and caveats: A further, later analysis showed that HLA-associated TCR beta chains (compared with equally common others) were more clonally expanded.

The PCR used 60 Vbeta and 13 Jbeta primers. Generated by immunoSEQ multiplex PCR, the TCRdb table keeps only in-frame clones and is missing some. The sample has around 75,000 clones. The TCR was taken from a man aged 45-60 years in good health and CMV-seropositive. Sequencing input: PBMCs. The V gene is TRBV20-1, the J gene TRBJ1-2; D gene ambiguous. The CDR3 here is CSATGGGYTF. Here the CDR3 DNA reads TGCAGTGCTACCGGTGGTGGCTACACCTTC.